This paragraph reports one TCR beta chain. The antigen remains unidentified. The data were obtained in a study of vaccination and CD4 T cells after COVID-19. Background on the study: Cultures that served as controls received a CEFX pool, an HIV-1 Nef pool, or no peptide.

Treatment here: roughly ten-day PBMC culture with coronavirus spike peptide pools or control peptides (ViraFEST assay). Peptide pool stimulation in ViraFEST expanded antigen-specific T cells, whose TCRs were then sequenced. Scientists ran DNA taken from cultured CD4+ T cells through the Oncomine TCR Beta short-read assay for sequencing. From CD4+ T cells that had been cultured, genomic DNA was extracted. TCRdb used MiXCR to reprocess the PCR reads, holding one entry per CDR3 protein. Of under 20,000 distinct CDR3 sequences listed, roughly 50% are singletons. The source material was CD4+ T cells from blood, cultured in vitro. This TCR was sampled from a human donor who had recovered from COVID-19.

The CDR3 loop is CASRGKGPFNEKLFF. The CDR3 DNA is TGCGCCAGCAGGGGTAAGGGACCGTTTAATGAAAAACTGTTTTTT. The V and J genes are TRBV10-1 and TRBJ1-4, with TRBD1 as a possible D gene (5 bases). The length of the CDR3 is 15 residues. V was clipped by 6 bases and J by 4 bases, with 15 bases between them. The germline CDR1 and CDR2 sequences are WNHNN and SYGVQD (reference sequence).